This is a list of T cell receptor beta chains from one sample in a study of human T cells and chemical hapten exposure. Using its own MiXCR run on the RACE reads, TCRdb lists one record per CDR3 protein. The sample contains 150,000 to 200,000 distinct CDR3 sequences, 25% to 35% of which appear only once. The sequences come from whole blood, collected in connection with sensitization to the hapten diphenylcyclopropenone (DPC). The source is a woman in her twenties or thirties with alopecia areata. Some clones in this sample may be carry-over from other donors' samples. The CDR3 runs from the conserved cysteine through the conserved F or W.

v_gene	j_gene	CDR3aa
TRBV28	TRBJ1-5	CASSLLMGAGEGGQPQHF
TRBV5-1	TRBJ1-1	CASAGKNTEAFF
TRBV7-8	TRBJ2-3	CASSNRQGAFTDTQYF
TRBV4-1	TRBJ1-2	CASSQDSNYGYTF
TRBV20-1	TRBJ2-1	CSARGRNLHYEQFF
TRBV28	TRBJ2-4	CASNKPVAGLAKNIQYF
TRBV7-2	TRBJ2-7	CASSSPRAYEQYF
TRBV24-1	TRBJ2-3	CATEAGGAGTDTQYF
TRBV28	TRBJ2-2	CASSLQRSGELFF
TRBV6-6	TRBJ2-5	CASSFPGSGETQYF
TRBV6-1	TRBJ2-7	CASSPGLAGSEQYF
TRBV29-1	TRBJ1-1	CSVEDSGSNTEAFF
TRBV29-1	TRBJ2-4	CSVVSGSGVGDIQYF
TRBV29-1	TRBJ2-1	CSSEQYNEQFF
TRBV5-1	TRBJ2-5	CASSLVPSGSPLQETQYF
TRBV5-1	TRBJ2-7	CASSLSGVTYEQYF
TRBV29-1	TRBJ1-1	CSAMIPDRYEAFF
TRBV7-6	TRBJ2-2	CASSLALGTSGTGELFF
TRBV3-1	TRBJ1-2	CASSQIQGLYGYTF
TRBV5-1	TRBJ1-4	CASSVTAPNEKLFF
TRBV2	TRBJ2-1	CASTQVAGWNEQFF
TRBV29-1	TRBJ2-2	CSVRDRGNTGELFF
TRBV19	TRBJ1-1	CASSVRLRQGANTEAFF
TRBV28	TRBJ2-1	CASSSGLGGLREQFF
TRBV10-3	TRBJ1-4	CAISELDRGVQKLFF
TRBV12-3/TRBV12-4	TRBJ2-7	CASSLAIGNKQYF
TRBV5-6	TRBJ2-7	CASSLGTAYYEQYF
TRBV20-1	TRBJ2-4	CSASRNRGLSNIQYF
TRBV11-2	TRBJ1-1	CASTIFGSLGNTEAFF